The T cell receptor (beta chain) under discussion was sequenced for a study of cytomegalovirus exposure and HLA in healthy donors (dated by TCRdb to about 2017). Context from the whole study: In an earlier analysis of roughly 500 of the donors, around 300 Gb of sequence data and 100 million or so unique TCR beta sequences from about 179 million T cells were reported. About 300 gigabases of sequencing data and roughly 81 million unique TCR sequences made up an early release that covered approximately 620 HLA-typed donors. Of the roughly 430 genotyped donors, approximately 83% fell in the genetic ancestry cluster associated with self-reported Caucasian donors. The aim of the study was to test whether cataloging public T cell receptors could identify signatures of past pathogen exposure. The study profiled the T cell repertoires of 666 subjects by immunosequencing and related them to cytomegalovirus serostatus. Along with the roughly 700-subject first cohort, a separate validation cohort of around 120 different subjects was used. High-throughput TCR immunosequencing, statistical association of individual TCRs with disease status, and machine learning were combined to predict cytomegalovirus infection status. To study patterns of TCR occurrence, a later analysis re-analyzed previously published TCR beta repertoires from around 700 donors and added high-resolution HLA genotyping. Rather than drawing on any new phenotypic data, the later analysis identified candidate immune exposures from TCR beta sequences and the way those sequences occurred across donors. In an earlier analysis of roughly 540 of the donors, high-throughput TCR beta sequencing was used to judge whether each TCR beta V gene segment behaved as functional or pseudogenic. Donor age, sex, ethnicity and CMV serostatus were compiled alongside the repertoire data. Genome-wide SNP genotypes for about 55% of the roughly 670 donors were used in a later genetic analysis, which treated that subset as a discovery cohort. All discovery cohort repertoires had been generated on a single sequencing platform. Class I and class II HLA loci were covered by the typing at four-digit resolution. The number of typed donors differed by locus: 629-630 for A, B, C, DRB1 and DQB1; approximately 520 for DQA1; 606 for DPA1; and around 450 for DPB1. Because of strong linkage in the cohort, roughly 5 DR-DQ haplotypes were treated as single units for association and clustering. On average, 235,054 unique TCR beta nucleotide sequences were sequenced per donor among fewer than 500 genotyped donors of the cohort, with around 19% of those sequences being non-productive. What the study reported, not specific to this receptor: Some IMGT-functional V segments, including TRBV6-2 and TRBV6-3, could not be distinguished by the 87-base-pair reads and were therefore excluded. The classifier was reported to diagnose cytomegalovirus status with high specificity and sensitivity in both the original and validation cohorts. Because some donors lacked HLA typing at each locus, the association tests relied only on the typed subset. The study gave a list of 150 to 200 TCR beta chains associated with cytomegalovirus. Most TCR sequences were observed very rarely across donors, whereas some public TCRs were present in many individuals. Because counts were too low, more than 15 rarely observed V segments, including chromosome 9 orphons, were left out of the earlier analysis of about 500 of the donors. Immune exposure information for the cohort was limited to CMV serostatus. Three of the identified cytomegalovirus-associated TCR beta chains were confirmed in vitro to be specific for cytomegalovirus antigens. At a false discovery rate of 0.05, a later analysis linked under 20,000 TCR beta sequences to specific HLA alleles. Linkage disequilibrium might explain the correlated functional status among segregating V segments, but an unknown experimental factor could not be ruled out. When HLA alleles, especially DR and DQ, strongly co-occurred, attributing TCR associations to individual alleles was difficult. A further reported finding was that TCR beta sequences accurately predicted the HLA-A and HLA-B alleles for most subjects in the first cohort. The authors suggested that the approach could potentially be generalized to other disease states and immunological phenotypes. According to a later analysis, most CMV-associated TCR beta chains appeared to be HLA-restricted, and the HLA associations seemed to be driven largely by CMV exposure. In a later analysis, the rate of TCR association differed among HLA loci, with DRB1 alleles having the most associated TCRs and HLA-C alleles having the fewest. Roughly uniform sequencing depth across donors was assumed in presence/absence analyses, although this assumption may not hold. An association between a missense DCLRE1C variant and V-gene and J-gene trimming of TCR beta chains was found in a later genetic analysis and replicated in an independent cohort. Compared with the roughly 710-donor mean, donors in an Asian-associated ancestry cluster had fewer N-insertions in productive TCRs, according to a later genetic analysis. Broadly in line with IMGT annotations, most TCR beta V segments showed up in productive rearrangements about 90% or about 30% of the time in an earlier analysis of some 590 of the donors. Compared with equally common non-associated chains, HLA-associated TCR beta chains in a later analysis were more clonally expanded and had lower generation probabilities. In a later analysis, several top co-occurrence clusters were reported to appear linked to parvovirus B19, influenza, CMV and Epstein-Barr virus. A group of highly shared sequence variants was considered likely to be a technical artifact of the sequencing pipeline. This cohort had only TCR beta chains sequenced, and the lack of alpha or paired-chain data limited which features could be detected.

In total, 666 healthy bone marrow donors made up the cohort. At the time of sampling, all cohort members were nominally healthy, though unrecorded immune exposures were likely present. The donor was CMV seropositive and belonged to the group of more than 250 seropositive cohort members. A peripheral blood sample was provided by each donor, and peripheral blood mononuclear cells were used for TCR beta sequencing. The Qiagen DNeasy Blood Extraction Kit was used to extract genomic DNA from the blood cell samples. V is cut back by 5 bases and J by 2 bases, with 6 bases in the junction unmatched. CDR3 length: 15 amino acids, cysteine to phenylalanine. The DNA shown is the 45-base CDR3, in frame from base 1. From the germline V gene (reference sequence), CDR1 is SEHNR and CDR2 is FQNEAQ. Libraries were prepared through the immunoSEQ multiplex PCR assay. A mixture of 60 forward primers for TCR Vbeta segments and 13 reverse primers for TCR Jbeta segments was used in the multiplex PCR. Amplification of the CDR3 region of rearranged TCR beta genes was performed with a multiplex PCR assay on genomic DNA. The amplified TCR beta libraries were sequenced on the Illumina HiSeq System as 87-base-pair reads. Under the source paper's analysis protocol: Across the 500 to 700 repertoires, a later analysis counted 80 million or so unique TCR beta chains, around 11 million of which were shared by at least two donors. Raw reads were error-corrected and collapsed into unique sequences with a nearest-neighbor algorithm that merged closely related sequences to remove PCR and sequencing errors. Alignment of CDR3 sequences to IMGT reference sequences was used to assign V, D and J gene segments. Each retained sequence needed at least a six-nucleotide match to both a V gene segment and a J gene segment. Rearrangements were classified as productive when the CDR3 lacked stop codons and remained in frame with V and J, and all other rearrangements were classified as non-productive. CDR3 was defined by IMGT convention, running from the second conserved V-encoded cysteine to the conserved J-encoded phenylalanine. The earlier analysis of 550 to 650 of the donors excluded any sequence lacking an unambiguous match to a single V gene segment. In an earlier analysis of about 590 of the donors, a V segment was called functional when productive rearrangements were above 56.7%, and segregating when the standard deviation between donors exceeded 5%. A statistical classification framework was built to diagnose cytomegalovirus status from the catalog of TCR beta chain sequences. In a later analysis, TCR nucleotide sequences were compared against IMGT/GENE-DB human TR gene sequences so that V and J genes could be assigned. The TCRdist pipeline was used in a later analysis to assign CDR3 sequences and most-parsimonious VDJ recombination scenarios. In a later analysis, each TCR beta chain was defined by its CDR3 amino acid sequence together with its V-gene family, and reads lacking a unique V-gene family were excluded. In a later analysis, fewer than 650 highly shared, low-generation-probability nucleotide sequences were removed to address suspected cross-contamination and a sequencing artifact. For each public chain, a later analysis derived a clonal expansion index from normalized ranks of inferred template counts within each repertoire. A later analysis computed generation probabilities with a VDJ recombination model fitted to out-of-frame rearrangements, and checked the results against IGoR. In a later analysis, hypergeometric tests were used to score TCR-TCR, TCR-HLA and TCR-CMV co-occurrence, with a repertoire-size bias correction applied to TCR pairs. A later analysis estimated false discovery rates by permuting HLA or CMV assignments 20 times. A later analysis grouped co-occurring TCRs with DBSCAN, adding TCRdist sequence similarity when clustering within HLA-allele-positive subsets. Repertoires with fewer than 30,000 or more than 120,000 public chains, plus five repertoires with anomalous nucleotide sharing, were excluded from co-occurrence clustering. The immuneACCESS repertoire file appears here via TCRdb, limited to in-frame rearrangements. These files lack a portion of the clones; in checked studies, under half of the deficit traces to unresolved V genes, and the cause of the others is not known. That table furnishes V, J and clone size, whereas the DNA furnished D and trimming. The sample table lists roughly 100,000 clones, roughly three quarters of them with a count of one. The leading ten clones occupy around 3.5% of the sample.

To note about this clone: Its cognate antigen has yet to be identified. The record has no base qualities; no much larger clone is one base away.

Sequencing was carried out using PBMCs. This TCR was recovered from a male donor in good health and CMV-seropositive. Recombination connected TRBV7-9 to TRBJ1-2; the central 9 bases match TRBD1. The sequenced DNA: TGTGCCAGCAGCCCCCGGGACAGGGAAAACTATGGCTACACCTTC. This encodes CASSPRDRENYGYTF.